One sample yielded the 13 T cell receptor beta chains listed below, sequenced in a study of blood T cell repertoires in COVID-19. TCRdb's copy holds only in-frame clones and misses some; the assay was immunoSEQ multiplex PCR. The repertoire includes 100,000 or so clones, roughly 80% of them detected once, and around 10% sits in the top ten. The sequencing input was peripheral blood. The receptor source for this set is a woman in her 70s with acute or convalescent COVID-19.

The chain employs TRBV6-6 and TRBJ2-3, with 13 bases that match TRBD2. V lost 6 bases and J lost 1; bases outside the gene matches: 7. CDR1 is MNHNY and CDR2 is SVGAGI in the germline V gene (reference sequence). CDR3 length: 17 residues. Here the CDR3 DNA reads TGTGCCAGCAGCCGAACCGGACTAGCGGGGGGCACAGATACGCAGTATTTT. Translated, it gives CASSRTGLAGGTDTQYF.

The V and J genes are TRBV10-3 and TRBJ1-2; 8 nucleotides align to TRBD1. V gave up 5 bases and J gave up 6 bases; unmatched junction bases: 5. This CDR3 is built from 13 residues. Germline V gene lookup returns CDR1 ENHRY and CDR2 SYGVKD. The CDR3 here is CAISTGQGNGYTF. CDR3 DNA: TGTGCCATCAGTACTGGACAGGGTAATGGCTACACCTTC.

This clone was observed a handful of times. The chain links TRBV4-3 to TRBJ1-2, with a weak D call TRBD1 (5 bases). CDR3 length: 18 amino acids. Germline V lookup: CDR1 LGHNA, CDR2 YSLEER. Trimming left V 1 base short and J 4 bases short, with 22 bases between. CDR3 in DNA: TGCGCCAGCAGCCAAGTAGGGGTTGGAGGGACGAAGGGCTATGGCTACACCTTC. Encoded protein: CASSQVGVGGTKGYGYTF.

The chain couples TRBV6-2 or TRBV6-3 to TRBJ2-7; TRBD1 agrees at 8 bases. Per the germline V gene, CDR1 is MNHEY and CDR2 is SVGEGT. This CDR3 contains 14 residues. Trimming at V came to 5 bases and at J to 2 bases, leaving 5 bases not matched to a gene. The CDR3 here is CASSPRDRPYEQYF. CDR3 DNA sequence: TGTGCCAGCAGTCCCCGGGACAGGCCCTACGAGCAGTACTTC.

The chain links TRBV5-4 to TRBJ2-3; perhaps TRBD1 as D (5 bases). This CDR3 spans 14 amino acids. Trimming cost V 6 bases and J 6 bases, with 17 bases left between them. Germline V gives CDR1 SGHNT, CDR2 YYREEE (reference sequence). CDR3: CASTNLQGADTQYF. Written as DNA, the CDR3 is TGTGCCAGCACCAACTTGCAAGGGGCCGATACGCAGTATTTT.

The rearrangement joins TRBV4-3 to TRBJ1-2, with a tentative D call TRBD1 (5 bases). CDR1 is LGHNA and CDR2 is YSLEER in the germline V gene. V shed 0 bases and J shed 6 bases, with 14 bases lying between them. This CDR3 region has 15 residues. This chain's CDR3 is CASSQDRGWQDGYTF. The CDR3 DNA is TGCGCCAGCAGCCAAGATCGGGGGTGGCAGGATGGCTACACCTTC.

This clone was observed a few times. The chain couples TRBV6-2 or TRBV6-3 to TRBJ2-7; D uncertain. Trimming shortened V by 0 bases and J by 0 bases, and 18 bases separated the two germline ends. The CDR3 consists of 18 residues. Germline CDR1 reads MNHEY; CDR2 reads SVGEGT. CDR3 amino acids: CASSYSLGDLIGSYEQYF. The CDR3 DNA is TGTGCCAGCAGTTACTCGTTAGGAGACCTTATCGGCTCCTACGAGCAGTACTTC.

This chain joins TRBV12-3 or TRBV12-4 and TRBJ2-3; 7 nucleotides agree with TRBD2. This CDR3 comprises 13 residues. V lost 10 bases to trimming and J lost 1 base; unmatched junction nucleotides: 5. CDR3 sequence (DNA): TGTGCCATCCGGGGGGAGGGCACAGATACGCAGTATTTT. Its protein product is CAIRGEGTDTQYF.

The chain has TRBV6-5 and TRBJ2-1; 10 bases are a match to TRBD2. Germline CDR1 MNHEY, CDR2 SVGAGI. With V trimmed by 6 bases and J by 9 bases, 11 bases remained unmatched. CDR3 length: 15 amino acids. The CDR3 nucleotides read TGTGCCAGCAGGGGCCGGACTAGCGGCGTGTTTGAGCAGTTCTTC. Its translation: CASRGRTSGVFEQFF.

The chain has TRBV3-1 (or the pseudogene TRBV3-2) and TRBJ2-7; 8 bases match TRBD1. The germline CDR1 and CDR2 sequences are LGHDT and YNNKEL (reference sequence). The CDR3 extends over 14 amino acids. V dropped 2 bases and J dropped 3; count of bases not matched to a gene: 3. In nucleotides, the CDR3 is TGTGCCAGCAGCCAATGGACAGGGAGCTACGAGCAGTACTTC. It translates to CASSQWTGSYEQYF.

The V call is TRBV5-1, the J call TRBJ2-3; D is perhaps TRBD1 (5 bases). The V gene's germline CDR1 is SGHRS and CDR2 YFSETQ. CDR3 size: 16 residues. V dropped 0 bases and J dropped 0 bases, with 11 bases sitting between them. The CDR3, as DNA: TGCGCCAGCAGCTTGGATGGGGCTTCTAGCACAGATACGCAGTATTTT. Translating it yields CASSLDGASSTDTQYF.

The chain couples TRBV5-4 to TRBJ2-7; D is ambiguous. CDR3 length: 14 residues. V dropped 4 bases and J dropped 2 bases, with 13 bases sitting between them. The germline V gene encodes CDR1 SGHNT and CDR2 YYREEE (reference sequence). This CDR3 reads CASSVANSAYEQYF. Here the CDR3 DNA reads TGTGCCAGCAGCGTGGCTAACAGTGCCTACGAGCAGTACTTC.

This clone was seen only once. The chain is built from TRBV6-6 and TRBJ1-6; no clear D. This CDR3 spans 14 amino acids. Trimming took 6 bases from V and 6 from J, leaving 12 bases between them. CDR1 MNHNY and CDR2 SVGAGI come from the germline V gene (reference sequence). The chain's CDR3 is CASSLLGVNSPLHF. CDR3 in DNA: TGTGCCAGCAGCCTCCTCGGGGTTAATTCACCCCTCCACTTT.